The 10 T cell receptor beta chains listed next were all sequenced from one sample in a study of CD8+CD57+ T cells in acquired aplastic anemia. CD8+CD57+ cell expansion, shown by flow cytometry, had occurred in the patients selected for sequencing. Genomic DNA constituted the template upon which TCR beta VDJ and CDR3 profiling was performed. One entry per CDR3 protein results from TCRdb running MiXCR on the reads. The sample has hundreds of thousands of distinct CDR3 sequences; roughly 34% are singletons. The sample consisted of sorted CD4+, CD8+, or CD8+CD57+ T cells (not recorded which) from PBMCs. The source of these receptors is a human donor with aplastic anemia.

The CDR3: CAITWDRVGYGYTF. As DNA, the CDR3 is TGTGCCATCACCTGGGACAGGGTGGGCTATGGCTACACCTTC. The chain links TRBV10-3 to TRBJ1-2; the match to TRBD1 covers 9 bases. There are 14 residues in the CDR3. Losses at the gene ends were 7 bases for V and 4 bases for J; bases not matched to a gene: 7. The germline V gene has CDR1 ENHRY and CDR2 SYGVKD.

A remark on this clonotype: A much larger clone differs from this one at a single base, so this may be a read error. The rearrangement joins TRBV19 to TRBJ2-5; 8 bases are shared with TRBD2. The CDR3 spans 13 residues. Germline V gene lookup returns CDR1 LNHDA and CDR2 SQIVND (reference sequence). CDR3 in amino acids: CTSSRAGEETQYF. The CDR3 DNA follows: TGTACCAGTAGTAGAGCGGGGGAAGAGACCCAGTACTTC.

This clonotype has at least ten counts. The CDR3 reads CSVATGNTEAFF. The CDR3 nucleotides read TGCAGTGTTGCGACGGGGAACACTGAAGCTTTCTTT. The chain couples TRBV20-1 to TRBJ1-1; D remains unclear. The V end was cut by 7 bases, the J end by 1 base, with 10 bases between. This CDR3 has 12 amino acids. Germline values: CDR1 DFQATT, CDR2 SNEGSKA (reference sequence).

This clonotype occurred many times. The chain employs TRBV5-1 and TRBJ2-3, with 8 bases matching TRBD1. The CDR3 runs 16 residues. The germline V gene has CDR1 SGHRS and CDR2 YFSETQ. V shed 6 bases, J shed 0 bases, and the junction held 9 bases outside the gene matches. DNA of the CDR3: TGCGCCAGCAAGTACAGGACAGGGTCTAGCACAGATACGCAGTATTTT. This translates into CASKYRTGSSTDTQYF.

The chain combines TRBV6-5 with TRBJ1-3; D uncertain. The CDR3 has 15 residues. Trimming cost V 2 bases and J 3 bases, with 11 bases left between them. The V gene's germline CDR1 is MNHEY and CDR2 SVGAGI. The CDR3 DNA sequence: TGTGCCAGCAGTTACCCTACAGCCAGTGGAAACACCATATATTTT. Amino acid sequence: CASSYPTASGNTIYF.

This clonotype occurred a few times. At one end, the junction sequence differs from germline, possibly due to a read error. The chain combines TRBV10-3 with TRBJ2-2; the D is unclear. Germline V gene lookup returns CDR1 ENHRY and CDR2 SYGVKD. The CDR3 spans 14 residues. CDR3 sequence (DNA): TGTGCCAGCAGTCTGGGCGGGAACACCGGGGAGCTGTTTTTT. Translated: CASSLGGNTGELFF.

The J gene is TRBJ2-2, the V gene TRBV7-9; the D call may be TRBD1 or TRBD2 (7 bases each). This CDR3 contains 14 residues. Per the germline V gene, CDR1 is SEHNR and CDR2 is FQNEAQ (reference sequence). Between the trimmed V and J ends, which lost 5 bases and 6 bases, there was a span of 13 bases. For the CDR3, the DNA is TGTGCCAGCAGCCGAAGCGGGACAGCCGGGGAGCTGTTTTTT. It codes for CASSRSGTAGELFF.

V and J are TRBV7-9 and TRBJ2-1, with D maybe TRBD2 (5 bases). Deletions cut 5 bases from V and 10 bases from J, with 9 bases between. The CDR3 loop spans 11 amino acids. Per the germline V gene, CDR1 is SEHNR and CDR2 is FQNEAQ (reference sequence). The CDR3 region has the DNA TGTGCCAGCAGCAACCCGGGGGAGCAGTTCTTC. Protein: CASSNPGEQFF.

As for this clonotype: At one boundary the junction diverges from the germline segment, which might be a read error. V gene TRBV9 combines with J gene TRBJ2-5, with TRBD2 identical over 13 bases. The CDR3 length is 15 residues. CDR1 is SGDLS and CDR2 is YYNGEE in the germline V gene. CDR3 sequence: CASSGTSGRQETQHF. In DNA, the CDR3 is TGTGCCAGCAGCGGGACTAGCGGGAGACAAGAGACCCAGCACTTC. The variable domain in full, with the rest retrieved from reference TRBV9 and TRBJ2-5, is DSGVTQTPKHLITATGQRVTLRCSPRSGDLSVYWYQQSLDQGLQFLIQYYNGEERAKGNILERFSAQQFPDLHSELNLSSLELGDSALYFCASSGTSGRQETQHFGPGTRLLVL.

Many counts were recorded for this clonotype. The V gene is TRBV7-9, the J gene TRBJ1-2, with unresolved D. The germline CDR1 and CDR2 sequences are SEHNR and FQNEAQ (reference sequence). V was clipped by 4 bases and J by 3 bases, with 12 bases between them. This CDR3 comprises 14 residues. CDR3 coding DNA: TGTGCCAGCAGCTCTACCGACGGCCACTATGGCTACACCTTC. This codes for CASSSTDGHYGYTF. Supplemented by reference TRBV7-9 and TRBJ1-2, the full variable domain reads DTGVSQNPRHKITKRGQNVTFRCDPISEHNRLYWYRQTLGQGPEFLTYFQNEAQLEKSRLLSDRFSAERPKGSFSTLEIQRTEQGDSAMYLCASSSTDGHYGYTFGSGTRLTVV.